The clone carrying this TCR beta chain came up a few times. What it binds is unknown. This specimen belongs to a study of HIV-infected children after antiretroviral therapy interruption. Study findings and constraints: Some non-naive CD45RA+ T cells might be present among sorted naive cells.

Sample treatment: PENTA 11 planned treatment interruption arm or continuous ART arm. A 3' RACE protocol on RNA, with unique molecular identifiers, produced the TCR library. In TCRdb, the 3' RACE reads were re-called with MiXCR into one record per CDR3 protein. The sample yields about 46,000 distinct CDR3 sequences, roughly 4.5% seen once. This CDR3 spans 14 amino acids. CDR1 is MNHGY, CDR2 SVAAGI, per germline. V lost 7 bases and J lost 8; bases outside the gene matches: 6. The sequence was obtained from a pool of human donors with HIV. The chain uses TRBV6-9 and TRBJ2-1; 12 bases match TRBD2. This specimen consisted of CD45RA+ CD4+ T cells from PBMCs, pooled from several time points, obtained from a donor given antiretroviral therapy, either interrupted or continuous. Subset reported: naive CD4+ CD45RA+ CD45RO- T cells. CDR3 nucleotide sequence: TGTGCCAGCATCTGGCTAGCGGGGGGGCATGAGCAGTTCTTC. It yields the protein CASIWLAGGHEQFF.